Listed below are T cell receptor beta chains from one sample, sequenced in a study of blood T cells in healthy people across ages. MiXCR, applied by TCRdb to the 5' RACE reads, yields one record per CDR3 protein. The repertoire holds around 1,800,000 distinct CDR3 sequences, with 35% to 50% as singletons. The specimen was blood. The receptors shown here come from a human donor in good health. The CDR3 runs from the conserved cysteine through the conserved F or W. Fields, in order: J gene, D gene, V gene, clone size, CDR3 protein, CDR3 DNA. The D gene is left open where the match is weak. The size of a clone is reported for some rows only, either as once, few or many, or as a class for expanded clones.

TRBJ1-4 TRBD1 TRBV27 few CASRTGYLTSEKLFF TGTGCCAGCAGGACAGGGTACCTAACTAGTGAAAAACTGTTTTTT
TRBJ2-7 - TRBV5-5 once CASNLRWYEQYF TGTGCCAGCAACTTGCGCTGGTACGAGCAGTACTTC
TRBJ1-2 TRBD1 TRBV12-3/TRBV12-4 - CASSITGEEANYGYTF TGTGCCAGCAGTATCACAGGGGAGGAGGCTAACTATGGCTACACCTTC
TRBJ2-5 - TRBV28 - CASEALGDWEEQYF TGTGCCAGCGAGGCTCTAGGTGATTGGGAAGAGCAGTACTTC
TRBJ2-1 - TRBV7-9 few CASSFGRVDYNEQFF TGTGCCAGCAGCTTCGGTAGGGTCGATTACAATGAGCAGTTCTTC
TRBJ1-6 - TRBV6-2/TRBV6-3 - CASSRRGGSSYNSPLHF TGTGCCAGCAGCCGCCGTGGCGGCAGCTCCTATAATTCACCCCTCCACTTT
TRBJ2-4 - TRBV3-1 - CASSPTTRSKNIQYF TGTGCCAGCAGTCCAACGACAAGAAGCAAAAACATTCAGTACTTC
TRBJ2-7 - TRBV6-1 - CASSEKDAPYEQYF TGTGCCAGCAGTGAAAAGGACGCCCCCTACGAGCAGTACTTC
TRBJ2-1 - TRBV19 once CASSMSGGPHNEQFF TGTGCCAGTAGTATGTCTGGGGGGCCCCACAATGAGCAGTTCTTC
TRBJ1-1 - TRBV3-1 - CASRGEGSEAFF TGTGCCAGCCGGGGGGAGGGGAGTGAAGCTTTCTTT
TRBJ1-1 TRBD1 TRBV11-3 - CTSSTGGAGAFF TGTACCAGCAGCACAGGGGGCGCAGGAGCTTTCTTT
TRBJ2-7 TRBD1 TRBV7-2 - CASSYLAFGTGGYEQYF TGTGCCAGCAGCTACCTGGCATTCGGGACAGGGGGCTACGAGCAGTACTTC
TRBJ2-6 - TRBV4-3 - CASSQDWVSGASVLTF TGCGCCAGCAGCCAAGATTGGGTTAGTGGGGCCAGCGTCCTGACTTTC
TRBJ1-2 - TRBV6-2/TRBV6-3 - CASPLDSHSNYGYTF TGTGCCAGCCCTCTGGACAGCCATTCTAACTATGGCTACACCTTC
TRBJ1-6 TRBD1 TRBV20-1 - CSATDRVGNINPPLHF TGCAGTGCGACGGACAGGGTGGGGAATATTAATCCACCCCTCCACTTT
TRBJ1-1 - TRBV12-3/TRBV12-4 - CASSLSQGLAFF TGTGCCAGCAGTTTGAGTCAAGGCTTAGCTTTCTTT
TRBJ2-7 - TRBV14 - CASSQDLSSEQYF TGTGCCAGCAGCCAAGATCTTAGCAGCGAGCAGTACTTC
TRBJ2-5 - TRBV7-9 - CASSIMQGGPLETQYF TGTGCCAGCAGCATAATGCAGGGGGGACCCCTGGAGACCCAGTACTTC
TRBJ2-1 TRBD1 TRBV6-5 - CASRYGTGNEQFF TGTGCCAGCAGGTACGGGACAGGCAATGAGCAGTTCTTC
TRBJ2-3 - TRBV11-1 few CASSFTGTPVIGGTDTQYF TGTGCCAGCAGTTTTACCGGGACCCCGGTAATCGGTGGCACAGATACGCAGTATTTT